A selection of T cell receptor beta chains follows, all from one sample in a study of blood T cell repertoires in COVID-19. Assay: immunoSEQ multiplex PCR; the TCRdb copy retains only in-frame clones and omits some. The data contain over 45,000 clones, 82% of them seen just once; the ten biggest clones take up more than 8%. Sequenced input: peripheral blood. These receptors all come from a woman of 80 years or more with acute or convalescent COVID-19. Each CDR3 is given with its conserved first and last residue. The D gene is left open where the match is weak. Clone size is not always given. Where it is, it says once, few, many or a class for expanded clones.

j_call v_call d_call clone_size cdr3_aa cdr3_nt
TRBJ1-1 TRBV18 TRBD1 . CASSSGQGNTEAFF TGTGCCAGCTCATCCGGACAGGGGAACACTGAAGCTTTCTTT
TRBJ2-7 TRBV2 . . CASSVATYEQYF TGTGCCAGCAGTGTGGCCACCTACGAGCAGTACTTC
TRBJ2-1 TRBV10-1 TRBD2 once CASSGALAGVRGSYNEQFF TGCGCCAGCAGTGGCGCTTTAGCGGGAGTTAGAGGGTCCTACAATGAGCAGTTCTTC
TRBJ2-3 TRBV5-1 TRBD2 . CASSKGLAGDSTDTQYF TGCGCCAGCAGTAAAGGACTAGCGGGGGACAGCACAGATACGCAGTATTTT
TRBJ1-1 TRBV29-1 . . CSVAQPQGEAFF TGCAGCGTTGCCCAGCCTCAGGGTGAAGCTTTCTTT
TRBJ1-2 TRBV7-2 TRBD1 . CASSTGQIYGYTF TGTGCCAGCAGCACGGGACAGATCTATGGCTACACCTTC
TRBJ2-1 TRBV2 TRBD2 once CASRAGGLWIKNEQFF TGTGCCAGCAGAGCGGGGGGGCTGTGGATCAAGAATGAGCAGTTCTTC
TRBJ1-2 TRBV5-5 . once CASSLEQHNYGYTF TGTGCCAGCAGCTTGGAACAGCACAACTATGGCTACACCTTC
TRBJ2-4 TRBV23-1 TRBD2 . CASRRLAGDIQYF TGCGCCAGCAGGCGACTAGCGGGAGACATTCAGTACTTC
TRBJ1-2 TRBV6-5 . once CASSYGGFLNYGYTF TGTGCCAGCAGTTACGGGGGGTTTCTTAACTATGGCTACACCTTC
TRBJ2-7 TRBV12-3/TRBV12-4 . . CAISRTTTGEQYF TGTGCCATCTCTCGGACTACAACGGGGGAGCAGTACTTC
TRBJ1-1 TRBV7-2 . few CASSRQENTEAFF TGTGCCAGCAGCCGACAGGAGAACACTGAAGCTTTCTTT
TRBJ2-3 TRBV19 TRBD1 . CASSIQTGGGTDTQYF TGTGCCAGTAGTATCCAGACAGGGGGCGGCACAGATACGCAGTATTTT
TRBJ1-2 TRBV19 . . CASSIDSRTDGYTF TGTGCCAGTAGTATAGATTCCCGGACAGATGGCTACACCTTC
TRBJ1-3 TRBV5-5 . . CASSLTTTSGNTIYF TGTGCCAGCAGCTTGACTACGACCTCTGGAAACACCATATATTTT
TRBJ1-2 TRBV19 . . CASRKVQQVNYGYTF TGTGCCAGTAGAAAGGTACAGCAAGTTAACTATGGCTACACCTTC
TRBJ2-2 TRBV27 . . CASSFRIRPGANTGELFF TGTGCCAGCAGTTTTCGAATCAGGCCGGGAGCAAACACCGGGGAGCTGTTTTTT
TRBJ2-1 TRBV29-1 TRBD1 . CSVLPGTVNEQFF TGCAGCGTTCTTCCCGGGACAGTCAATGAGCAGTTCTTC
TRBJ1-1 TRBV3-1/TRBV3-2 . . CASSLGGHTEAFF TGTGCCAGCAGCCTGGGGGGGCACACTGAAGCTTTCTTT
TRBJ1-2 TRBV12-3/TRBV12-4 TRBD1 . CASSQGGYGYTF TGTGCCAGCAGCCAGGGGGGCTATGGCTACACCTTC
TRBJ1-2 TRBV30 TRBD1 . CAWSGDSIYGYTF TGTGCCTGGAGCGGGGACAGCATCTATGGCTACACCTTC
TRBJ2-3 TRBV7-8 TRBD2 few CASSLGLAGITDTQYF TGTGCCAGCAGCTTAGGTCTAGCGGGGATCACAGATACGCAGTATTTT
TRBJ1-1 TRBV29-1 TRBD1 . CSVHRGQGNTEAFF TGCAGCGTCCACAGGGGGCAGGGGAACACTGAAGCTTTCTTT
TRBJ2-7 TRBV3-1/TRBV3-2 TRBD2 . CASSRGTNEQYF TGTGCCAGCAGCCGGGGGACTAACGAGCAGTACTTC
TRBJ2-1 TRBV5-1 . few CASSLTEFTSYNEQFF TGCGCCAGCAGCTTGACAGAATTCACAAGTTACAATGAGCAGTTCTTC
TRBJ2-1 TRBV5-1 TRBD2 . CASSLNLAGGPNEQFF TGCGCCAGCAGCTTAAATCTAGCGGGAGGGCCAAATGAGCAGTTCTTC
TRBJ1-2 TRBV6-6 . . CASSGGAPNYGYTF TGTGCCAGCAGTGGCGGGGCTCCTAACTATGGCTACACCTTC
TRBJ1-5 TRBV6-2/TRBV6-3 TRBD1 . CASSSRQGDFQPQHF TGTGCCAGCAGTTCCAGACAGGGGGACTTTCAGCCCCAGCATTTT
TRBJ2-2 TRBV9 . . CASSVFTGELFF TGTGCCAGCAGCGTCTTCACCGGGGAGCTGTTTTTT
TRBJ1-1 TRBV5-4 . few CASSLDSQTEAFF TGTGCCAGCAGCTTGGACAGTCAAACTGAAGCTTTCTTT
TRBJ2-1 TRBV7-9 . . CASSPRLDYPLF TGTGCCAGCAGCCCCCGCCTTGACTACCCTCTCTTC
TRBJ2-2 TRBV3-1/TRBV3-2 TRBD1 . CASSFPGQGLTGELFF TGTGCCAGCAGCTTTCCGGGACAGGGACTCACCGGGGAGCTGTTTTTT
TRBJ1-1 TRBV5-1 TRBD1 . CASSLVAGGMNTEAFF TGCGCCAGCAGCTTGGTGGCAGGGGGAATGAACACTGAAGCTTTCTTT
TRBJ2-7 TRBV7-2 TRBD2 . CASSLSTGGYEQYF TGTGCCAGCAGCTTATCGACGGGAGGCTACGAGCAGTACTTC